This T cell receptor (beta chain) is drawn from a study of T cell repertoires in cytomegalovirus infection. Study background: Indicated by public TCR beta signatures were CMV infection and matching HLA type. Study conclusions and caveats: Cumulative frequency of public TCR beta families picked out carriers of CMV plus the relevant HLA. CMV-specific TCR beta clonotypes restricted by HLA-C were the ones dominating the ex vivo response.

In germline, CDR1 is SQVTM, CDR2 ANQGSEA. The CDR3 length is 15 residues. The V and J ends lost 7 bases and 8 bases respectively, with 26 bases between them. This clonotype came up a few times. Its specificity is not known. TCRdb re-analysed the reads in MiXCR, keeping a single row per CDR3 protein. The table includes roughly 630,000 distinct CDR3 sequences, around 24% detected once. The sequence derives from a human donor in good health (CMV status not recorded). Some clones in this sample may be carry-over from other donors' samples. Sequenced: CD8+ T cells from PBMCs. This chain uses TRBV29-1 with TRBJ1-2; D may be TRBD1 (5 bases). The DNA for the CDR3 is TGCAGCGCCCTTGAAAGGGGTGAGAGGTCCTGGGGCTACACCTTC. As protein: CSALERGERSWGYTF.